The 25 T cell receptor beta chains listed next were all sequenced from one sample in a study of breast tumors, draining lymph nodes, adjacent tissues. In TCRdb, the multiplex PCR reads were re-called with MiXCR into one record per CDR3 protein. The data contain some 250,000 distinct CDR3 sequences, nearly 35% of them singletons. Axillary draining lymph nodes of breast cancer patients supplied the node samples. The sample was axillary lymph node tissue. Every receptor here comes from a female donor with breast cancer. Some clones in this sample may be carry-over from other donors' samples.

This clonotype was counted many times. The rearrangement joins TRBV20-1 to TRBJ1-3; D is perhaps TRBD1 (6 bases). The germline V and J ends were trimmed by 3 bases and 2 bases, with 8 bases remaining between them. The CDR3 length is 13 residues. Germline V gene sequence: CDR1 DFQATT, CDR2 SNEGSKA (reference sequence). This CDR3 is CSARAGAGNTIYF. The CDR3 region has the DNA TGCAGTGCTAGGGCAGGGGCTGGAAACACCATATATTTT.

On this clonotype: Relative to the germline gene, one junction end is altered; a read error may explain this. V is TRBV18 and J is TRBJ2-5; 8 nucleotides line up with TRBD2. Looked up from germline, CDR1 is KGHSH and CDR2 is LQKENI. This CDR3 is 15 amino acids long. The CDR3: CTSSPTGTREETQYF. CDR3 DNA: TGTACCAGCTCACCAACCGGGACTAGGGAAGAGACCCAGTACTTC.

This clonotype was recorded many times. The chain is built from TRBV4-2 and TRBJ2-7; TRBD2 aligns across 7 bases. This CDR3 region has 16 residues. With 0 bases clipped from V and 2 bases from J, the junction kept 7 bases outside the gene matches. Germline CDR1 reads LGHNA; CDR2 reads YNFKEQ. DNA of the CDR3: TGTGCCAGCAGCCAAGATCAGGCTAGCGGAACCTACGAGCAGTACTTC. Translation: CASSQDQASGTYEQYF.

This clonotype was counted many times. Possible read error: a much larger clone is one base away. The V call is TRBV20-1, the J call TRBJ2-7; 7 bases line up with TRBD1. The CDR3 has 16 amino acids. J lost 1 base, V lost 0 bases, and 9 bases had no gene match. Germline-derived CDR1 and CDR2 are DFQATT and SNEGSKA (reference sequence). This chain's CDR3 is CSARDTQGVPSYEQYF. The CDR3 DNA reads TGCAGTGCTAGAGATACGCAGGGGGTACCATCCTACGAGCAGTACTTC.

The count of this clonotype is one. The chain links TRBV14 to TRBJ2-7; D may be TRBD1 (5 bases). The CDR3 runs 13 residues. CDR1 is SGHDN, CDR2 FVKESK, per germline. V was clipped by 0 bases and J by 7 bases, with 10 bases between them. The CDR3 loop is CASSQDLGREQYF. CDR3 coding DNA: TGTGCCAGCAGCCAAGATCTGGGGCGAGAGCAGTACTTC.

The J gene is TRBJ1-4, the V gene TRBV20-1; D perhaps matches TRBD1 (6 bases). The V end lost 4 bases, the J end lost 2 bases, and 8 bases lay between the germline ends. CDR3 size: 13 residues. Germline V gene data show CDR1 as DFQATT and CDR2 as SNEGSKA (reference sequence). CDR3 DNA: TGCAGTGCTAACAGGGCGACTAATGAAAAACTGTTTTTT. Amino acids: CSANRATNEKLFF.

This clonotype has ten or more counts. The J gene is TRBJ2-1, the V gene TRBV5-1, with D uncertain. The V gene's germline CDR1 is SGHRS and CDR2 YFSETQ. This CDR3 has 14 amino acids. The V and J ends lost 1 base and 9 bases respectively, with 14 bases between them. This CDR3 reads CASSLIMASGEQFF. DNA for the CDR3: TGCGCCAGCAGCTTGATTATGGCCTCCGGTGAGCAGTTCTTC. Filled out from reference TRBV5-1 and TRBJ2-1, the complete variable domain reads KAGVTQTPRYLIKTRGQQVTLSCSPISGHRSVSWYQQTPGQGLQFLFEYFSETQRNKGNFPGRFSGRQFSNSRSEMNVSTLELGDSALYLCASSLIMASGEQFFGPGTRLTVL.

This clonotype was detected many times. The V call is TRBV20-1, the J call TRBJ2-3, with a possible D match to TRBD2 (6 bases). The CDR3 length is 15 residues. Germline V gene sequence: CDR1 DFQATT, CDR2 SNEGSKA (reference sequence). Trimming pared 0 bases from V and 0 bases from J, leaving 10 bases between. The CDR3 region is CSARDLARSTDTQYF. CDR3 bases: TGCAGTGCTAGAGATCTAGCGCGCAGCACAGATACGCAGTATTTT.

The chain links TRBV6-5 to TRBJ1-2; D remains ambiguous. Germline V gives CDR1 MNHEY, CDR2 SVGAGI. The germline V and J ends were trimmed by 2 bases and 2 bases, with 6 bases remaining between them. The CDR3 is 13 residues long. As DNA, the CDR3 is TGTGCCAGCAGTTACGAGGGCAACTATGGCTACACCTTC. Translation gives CASSYEGNYGYTF.

This clonotype was counted at least ten times. The rearrangement joins TRBV6-5 to TRBJ1-6, with D possibly being TRBD1 (5 bases). The length of the CDR3 is 14 residues. Germline CDR1 and CDR2: MNHEY and SVGAGI. Trimming took 6 bases from V and 6 from J, leaving 12 bases between them. The CDR3 coding sequence is TGTGCCAGCAGACGGGACGGCCTTAATTCACCCCTCCACTTT. As protein: CASRRDGLNSPLHF.

This clonotype appeared many times. The genes are TRBV11-2 and TRBJ2-1; TRBD2 is a possible D gene (5 bases). Germline V gives CDR1 SGHAT, CDR2 FQNNGV. This CDR3 has 14 residues. V was trimmed by 8 bases and J by 0 bases, leaving 11 bases between them. CDR3: CASGEMGSYNEQFF. The DNA for the CDR3 is TGTGCCAGCGGGGAGATGGGCTCCTACAATGAGCAGTTCTTC. The variable domain in full, with the rest retrieved from reference TRBV11-2 and TRBJ2-1, is EAGVAQSPRYKIIEKRQSVAFWCNPISGHATLYWYQQILGQGPKLLIQFQNNGVVDDSQLPKDRFSAERLKGVDSTLKIQPAKLEDSAVYLCASGEMGSYNEQFFGPGTRLTVL.

This clonotype was detected ten times or more. V usage is TRBV19 and J usage is TRBJ2-2; maybe TRBD1 (5 bases). CDR1 and CDR2 (germline): LNHDA, SQIVND (reference sequence). The V end was cut by 4 bases, the J end by 0 bases, with 9 bases between. The CDR3 has 15 amino acids. The CDR3 sequence: CASSRTRPNTGELFF. In DNA form, the CDR3 reads TGTGCCAGTAGTAGGACACGACCGAACACCGGGGAGCTGTTTTTT.

The V call is TRBV19, the J call TRBJ2-7; D tentatively fits TRBD1 or TRBD2 (5 bases each). The V end lost 8 bases, the J end lost 2 bases, and 16 bases lay between the germline ends. The CDR3 contains 14 residues. CDR1 and CDR2 (germline): LNHDA, SQIVND (reference sequence). The CDR3: CASGESGATYEQYF. Here the CDR3 DNA reads TGTGCCAGTGGGGAGTCTGGGGCCACCTACGAGCAGTACTTC.

At least ten counts were recorded for this clonotype. V gene TRBV12-3 or TRBV12-4 combines with J gene TRBJ2-1; D tentatively reads TRBD1 or TRBD2 (5 bases each). This CDR3 region has 13 residues. Deletions cut 6 bases from V and 8 bases from J, with 14 bases between. CDR3 coding DNA: TGTGCCAGCAGAGGGGACGGAGTCGATGAGCAGTTCTTC. Amino acids: CASRGDGVDEQFF.

This clonotype was counted many times. V gene TRBV20-1 combines with J gene TRBJ1-2; D may be TRBD1 (5 bases). The CDR3 is 13 amino acids. The germline V gene encodes CDR1 DFQATT and CDR2 SNEGSKA (reference sequence). V was pared by 3 bases and J by 4 bases, with 12 bases between. CDR3 residues: CSASPGRSYGYTF. CDR3 bases: TGCAGTGCTAGTCCGGGACGGAGCTATGGCTACACCTTC.

As for this clonotype: One junction end disagrees with the germline gene, perhaps due to a read error. This chain connects TRBV20-1 to TRBJ1-2; D not certain. Germline-derived CDR1 and CDR2 are DFQATT and SNEGSKA (reference sequence). CDR3 length: 12 amino acids. CDR3 nucleotides: TGCAGTGCTATAGGGTCTAACTATGGCTCCACCTTC. Translated, it gives CSAIGSNYGSTF.

This clonotype was detected ten times or more. This chain links TRBV20-1 with TRBJ2-3; TRBD2 aligns across 8 bases. V was clipped by 2 bases and J by 3 bases; unmatched bases: 7. The germline V gene has CDR1 DFQATT and CDR2 SNEGSKA (reference sequence). The CDR3 is 15 residues long. CDR3: CSARRASGWTDTQYF. DNA of the CDR3: TGCAGTGCTAGAAGGGCTAGCGGGTGGACAGATACGCAGTATTTT.

This clonotype was recorded at least ten times. This sequence joins TRBV2 and TRBJ2-1; weak D call: TRBD1 (5 bases). With 4 bases removed from V and 7 bases from J, the gap between germline ends came to 11 bases. This CDR3 is 13 amino acids long. Germline CDR1 SNHLY, CDR2 FYNNEI. CDR3 nucleotide sequence: TGTGCCAGCAGTGGGACACTCCGGAATGAGCAGTTCTTC. Its protein is CASSGTLRNEQFF.

This clonotype was recorded many times. The V gene is TRBV20-1, the J gene TRBJ1-2; D perhaps matches TRBD1 (6 bases). The V gene lost 6 bases and the J gene lost 8 bases, with 16 bases spanning the gap. CDR1 DFQATT and CDR2 SNEGSKA come from the germline V gene (reference sequence). The CDR3 extends over 12 amino acids. CDR3 in DNA: TGCAGTGCCAGACAGGTCGGGCGCGGCTACACCTTC. Its translation is CSARQVGRGYTF.

In this sample, this clonotype turned up many times. V gene TRBV18 combines with J gene TRBJ2-2; no reliable D call. Looked up from germline, CDR1 is KGHSH and CDR2 is LQKENI. Trimming removed 1 base at V and 3 bases at J, with 6 bases between. CDR3 length: 14 residues. The CDR3 spells CASSPRSHTGELFF. The CDR3 DNA is TGTGCCAGCTCACCACGATCGCACACCGGGGAGCTGTTTTTT. Variable domain in full (rest from reference TRBV18 and TRBJ2-2): NAGVMQNPRHLVRRRGQEARLRCSPMKGHSHVYWYRQLPEEGLKFMVYLQKENIIDESGMPKERFSAEFPKEGPSILRIQQVVRGDSAAYFCASSPRSHTGELFFGEGSRLTVL.

This chain joins TRBV15 and TRBJ1-2; no firm D call. V was shortened by 3 bases and J by 11 bases, with 10 bases between the two germline ends. The CDR3 covers 11 residues. Germline values: CDR1 LNHNV, CDR2 YYDKDF (reference sequence). The CDR3 DNA reads as TGTGCCACCAGCAGCCAAGATATTTACACCTTC. It encodes CATSSQDIYTF.

This chain connects TRBV7-9 to TRBJ1-1; possible D gene TRBD1, 6 bases. This CDR3 spans 14 amino acids. V was cut by 3 bases and J by 1 base, with 9 bases left in between. Germline V lookup: CDR1 SEHNR, CDR2 FQNEAQ (reference sequence). CDR3 protein: CASSFGGQNTEAFF. The CDR3 DNA sequence: TGTGCCAGCAGCTTCGGGGGACAGAACACTGAAGCTTTCTTT.

This clonotype has at least ten counts. The genes are TRBV30 and TRBJ2-7; the D is unclear. Germline loops: CDR1 GTSNPN, CDR2 SVGIG (reference sequence). V dropped 0 bases and J dropped 2 bases, with 14 bases sitting between them. This CDR3 has 15 amino acids. The CDR3 DNA sequence: TGTGCCTGGAGTGTACGGTCAGTCCAGACCTACGAGCAGTACTTC. It translates to CAWSVRSVQTYEQYF. The full variable domain, in which reference TRBV30 and TRBJ2-7 provide the parts outside the CDR3, is SQTIHQWPATLVQPVGSPLSLECTVEGTSNPNLYWYRQAAGRGLQLLFYSVGIGQISSEVPQNLSASRPQDRQFILSSKKLLLSDSGFYLCAWSVRSVQTYEQYFGPGTRLTVT.

J is TRBJ2-3 and V is TRBV2; 8 bases align to TRBD2. CDR3 length equals 13 residues. Trimming removed 8 bases from V and 4 bases from J; junction bases left unmatched: 5. CDR1 SNHLY and CDR2 FYNNEI come from the germline V gene. The CDR3 here is CASRGGTADTQYF. The CDR3 nucleotides read TGTGCCAGCCGGGGGGGGACGGCAGATACGCAGTATTTT.

This clonotype appeared many times. The CDR3 bases are TGTGCCAGCAGCCCCCACAGCATCTACGAGCAGTACTTC. Encoded protein: CASSPHSIYEQYF. This rearrangement joins TRBV7-8 to TRBJ2-7, with D unresolved. V was cut by 5 bases and J by 3 bases, with 11 bases left in between. Germline CDR1 SGHVS, CDR2 FQNEAQ. The CDR3 is made up of 13 amino acids. The full variable domain, in which reference TRBV7-8 and TRBJ2-7 provide the parts outside the CDR3, is GAGVSQSPRYKVAKRGQDVALRCDPISGHVSLFWYQQALGQGPEFLTYFQNEAQLDKSGLPSDRFFAERPEGSVSTLKIQRTQQEDSAVYLCASSPHSIYEQYFGPGTRLTVT.